This T cell receptor beta chain was captured in a study of lymphopenia after photon versus proton radiotherapy. In germline, CDR1 is MNHNS, CDR2 SASEGT. Trimming pared 6 bases from V and 6 bases from J, leaving 12 bases between. The CDR3 has 12 residues. In the case of this clone: Its cognate antigen is unknown.

Study-wide findings and caveats: Post-nadir TCR diversity decline inversely tracked overall survival among those who died. Proton therapy kept repertoires fairly stable, unlike photons, which gained effector/memory cells. After lymphocyte nadir, photon-treated repertoires showed oligoclonal expansion, especially CD8+ Temra.

TCRdb's copy holds only in-frame clones and misses some; the assay was immunoSEQ multiplex PCR. The sample shows roughly 25,000 clones, 80% to 90% of them seen only once. The starting material was peripheral blood, obtained from a patient treated with photon-based radiotherapy. This sequence originates from a man aged 50 to 59 with gastric cancer. The chain carries TRBV6-1 and TRBJ2-7, with D perhaps TRBD2 (6 bases). CDR3 coding DNA: TGTGCCAGCAGGCCCCGGACTACCGAGCAGTACTTC. This gives the protein CASRPRTTEQYF.